The sequence of this T cell receptor (beta chain) was determined in a study of blood T cells in healthy people across ages. A second PCR of about 7 to 12 cycles used a sample-barcoded 5' primer and a J-beta primer mix. TCRdb used MiXCR to reprocess the 5' RACE reads, holding one entry per CDR3 protein. The repertoire has about 780,000 distinct CDR3 sequences, around 24% of them found once; the top ten carry about 3%. This clonotype was seen many times. V lost 0 bases, J lost 5 bases, and 2 bases stayed unmatched. Germline CDR1 is SGHRS and CDR2 is YFSETQ. The CDR3 runs 15 residues. This sample was shared with a second study, whose subject was T cells of mothers and their children.

Sequencing was carried out using blood. This TCR came from a boy younger than 18 in good health. The chain couples TRBV5-1 to TRBJ1-5; the match to TRBD1 covers 10 bases. The CDR3: CASSLGQGAYQPQHF. The CDR3 region has the DNA TGCGCCAGCAGCTTGGGACAGGGGGCTTATCAGCCCCAGCATTTT.